This T cell receptor (beta chain) was captured in a study of T-cell reconstitution after alpha-beta-depleted transplantation in children. The TCRbeta library was prepared with unique molecular identifiers. One entry per CDR3 protein, called by TCRdb with MiXCR from the PCR reads. Among 420,000 or so distinct CDR3 sequences listed, about a tenth were seen once. V lost 2 bases and J lost 5; bases outside the gene matches: 15. Germline CDR1 is LGHNA and CDR2 is YNFKEQ. This CDR3 has 17 amino acids. This clonotype was seen a few times. This TCR was sampled from a human donor who donated a stem cell graft to a child with acute myeloid leukemia. The chain joins TRBV4-2 to TRBJ2-7; TRBD2 matches at 7 bases. The sample here was PBMCs from the stem cell graft donor, taken from the stem cell graft. CDR3 in DNA: TGTGCCAGCAGCCAACTGGGTGGCGGGAGACTCAGCAACGAGCAGTACTTC. This translates into CASSQLGGGRLSNEQYF.